This T cell receptor (beta chain) derives from a study of blood T cells in healthy people across ages. Together with a sample-barcoded 5' primer, a J-beta primer mix was included in a second PCR lasting about 6 to 11 cycles. TCRdb used MiXCR to reprocess the 5' RACE reads, holding one entry per CDR3 protein. The sample shows some 1,500,000 distinct CDR3 sequences, approximately 43% of them seen only once. Ten or more counts support this clonotype. V shed 2 bases and J shed 6 bases, with 16 bases lying between them. Germline V gene sequence: CDR1 MDHEN, CDR2 SYDVKM. This CDR3 is built from 15 residues.

This receptor was obtained from a woman aged 18-30 years in good health. J is TRBJ2-5 and V is TRBV28; D is tentatively TRBD1 or TRBD2 (7 bases each). Sequencing was done on a sample of blood. The CDR3 loop is CASSLSLQGGKTQYF. CDR3 DNA sequence: TGTGCCAGCAGTTTAAGCCTCCAGGGGGGGAAGACCCAGTACTTC. Variable domain in full (rest from reference TRBV28 and TRBJ2-5): DVKVTQSSRYLVKRTGEKVFLECVQDMDHENMFWYRQDPGLGLRLIYFSYDVKMKEKGDIPEGYSVSREKKERFSLILESASTNQTSMYLCASSLSLQGGKTQYFGPGTRLLVL.